The clone carrying this T cell receptor (beta chain) has a single count. Authors' methods: Scientists estimated how many nucleated cells there were by amplifying reference gene primers. TCRdb's table, derived via immunoSEQ multiplex PCR, lists solely in-frame clones and lacks some. V and J calls and clone size follow that table, whereas D and trimming were derived from the DNA. The sample lists some 70,000 clones; around 85% were seen once. The CDR3 runs 17 residues. Germline V gene data show CDR1 as MNHNS and CDR2 as SASEGT. Trimming took off 5 bases at V and 1 base at J, with 20 bases between the two ends. The source of the sample is a study of blood T cell repertoires in COVID-19. Study at large: Acute-phase and convalescent COVID-19 samples originated in the United States, Italy and Spain. PBMCs, B-cell-depleted T cells, or T cells provided the cDNA or gDNA that made up the material.

The TCR sequence derives from a woman aged 55-75 years with acute or convalescent COVID-19. The sample comprised peripheral blood. The chain carries TRBV6-1 and TRBJ2-5; D gene ambiguous. In DNA, the CDR3 is TGTGCCAGCAGTAAAGGGTCCATTTGGGCTCCCCAAGAGACCCAGTACTTC. It specifies CASSKGSIWAPQETQYF.